These T cell receptor beta chains were read from a single sample in a study of regulatory T cells in long-lasting Graves disease. TCRdb reanalysed the multiplex PCR reads using MiXCR and keeps one entry per CDR3 protein. The top ten clones hold roughly 26% of a sample with a few hundred thousand distinct CDR3 sequences, around 20% of them seen once. Sequences were derived from peripheral blood mononuclear cells (PBMCs), sampled when the disease was refractory, from a patient treated with antithyroid drugs. These receptor sequences come from a female donor with Graves disease. CDR3s leave out the opening cysteine and the closing phenylalanine or tryptophan. The D gene is left open where the match is weak. The listing skips clone size in some rows; elsewhere it reads once, few, many or a size class.

d_call	clone_size	j_call	v_call	cdr3_aa
TRBD2	NA	TRBJ2-7	TRBV24-1	ATSDPSGGDYEQY
NA	few	TRBJ1-2	TRBV19	ASKASIGGYT
NA	many	TRBJ1-1	TRBV2	ASRGTPADTEAF
TRBD1	few	TRBJ2-7	TRBV4-2	ASSQGDRESSYEQY
NA	many	TRBJ1-2	TRBV15	ATSRDKEGNYGYT
TRBD2	NA	TRBJ2-2	TRBV19	ASTELAGAVGELF
NA	many	TRBJ2-2	TRBV28	ASSLATGELF
NA	few	TRBJ2-7	TRBV6-5	ASSYYPGPYEQY
NA	few	TRBJ1-5	TRBV12-3/TRBV12-4	ASSFGQSNQPQH
NA	NA	TRBJ2-7	TRBV20-1	SARGVPGMKQY
TRBD2	few	TRBJ2-1	TRBV9	ASSLVVAGVNEQF
TRBD2	many	TRBJ2-5	TRBV7-2	ASSLAAGGVQETQY
NA	NA	TRBJ2-7	TRBV19	ASSMETGAIGTTYYEQY
NA	NA	TRBJ2-7	TRBV5-1	ASSLDWGASYEQY